The 5 T cell receptor beta chains below were found in one sample sequenced in a study of metastatic and nonmetastatic thyroid tumors. There were no patients who had received any treatment before thyroid surgery. TCRdb ran MiXCR on the PCR reads. The sample shows 37,000 or so clones, roughly 16% of them seen only once. The sequenced material came from blood. Source of these receptors: a female donor with papillary thyroid cancer or a benign thyroid nodule (not recorded which). Some clones in this sample may be carry-over from other donors' samples.

The genes are TRBV12-3 or TRBV12-4 and TRBJ2-1, with D maybe TRBD2 (6 bases). The CDR3 loop spans 14 amino acids. V was cut by 5 bases and J by 8 bases, with 16 bases left in between. DNA for the CDR3: TGTGCCAGCAGTAGGGAGGCCCTGTTTGATGAGCAGTTCTTC. Its translation: CASSREALFDEQFF.

This clone was counted ten times or more. The gene calls are TRBV5-6 and TRBJ2-5; D perhaps matches TRBD2 (5 bases). Trimming took off 0 bases at V and 9 bases at J, with 12 bases between the two ends. The V gene's germline CDR1 is SGHDT and CDR2 YYEEEE. There are 13 residues in the CDR3. The CDR3 bases are TGTGCCAGCAGCTTGGCCAACGAGAGGGCCCAGTACTTC. Amino acids: CASSLANERAQYF.

At least ten counts were recorded for this clone. The J gene is TRBJ2-7, the V gene TRBV5-1; the match to TRBD1 covers 9 bases. Germline assignment: CDR1 SGHRS and CDR2 YFSETQ. The ends lost 1 base at V and 3 bases at J; junction bases unmatched: 2. CDR3 length equals 14 residues. As DNA, the CDR3 is TGCGCCAGCAGCTTGCGGGGACAGGGCTACGAGCAGTACTTC. As protein: CASSLRGQGYEQYF.

In this sample, this clone turned up many times. The V call is TRBV10-1, the J call TRBJ2-5; D gene ambiguous. V shed 4 bases and J shed 1 base, with 7 bases lying between them. CDR3 size: 13 residues. Germline V lookup: CDR1 WNHNN, CDR2 SYGVQD (reference sequence). The DNA for the CDR3 is TGCGCCAGCAGTGGTGGGGTCCAAGAGACCCAGTACTTC. Its translation: CASSGGVQETQYF.

This clone was observed at least ten times. The gene calls are TRBV7-9 and TRBJ1-2; D ambiguous. The CDR3 is 12 residues long. Germline assignment: CDR1 SEHNR and CDR2 FQNEAQ (reference sequence). V lost 1 base, J lost 2 bases, and 2 bases lay in between. The CDR3 protein is CASSLENYGYTF. The CDR3, as DNA: TGTGCCAGCAGCTTAGAAAACTATGGCTACACCTTC.